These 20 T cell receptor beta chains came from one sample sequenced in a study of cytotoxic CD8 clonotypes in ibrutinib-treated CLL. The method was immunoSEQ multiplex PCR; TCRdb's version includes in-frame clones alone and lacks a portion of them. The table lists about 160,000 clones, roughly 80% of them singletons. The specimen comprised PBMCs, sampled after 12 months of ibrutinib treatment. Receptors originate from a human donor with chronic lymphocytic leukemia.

CDR3 bases: TGTGCCAGCAGTCACCAAAGGGGGTCAGGAGATACCGGGGAGCTGTTTTTT. Its protein is CASSHQRGSGDTGELFF. The chain joins TRBV25-1 to TRBJ2-2, with a tentative D call TRBD1 (6 bases). V was clipped by 5 bases and J by 5 bases, with 21 bases between them. CDR3 length equals 17 residues. Germline V gene lookup returns CDR1 MGHDK and CDR2 SYGVNS.

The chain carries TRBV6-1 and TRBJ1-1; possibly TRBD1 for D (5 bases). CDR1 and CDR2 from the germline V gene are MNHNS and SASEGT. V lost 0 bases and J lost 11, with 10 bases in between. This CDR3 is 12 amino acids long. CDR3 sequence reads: CASSEAVHRAFF. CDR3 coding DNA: TGTGCCAGCAGTGAAGCGGTTCACAGGGCTTTCTTT.

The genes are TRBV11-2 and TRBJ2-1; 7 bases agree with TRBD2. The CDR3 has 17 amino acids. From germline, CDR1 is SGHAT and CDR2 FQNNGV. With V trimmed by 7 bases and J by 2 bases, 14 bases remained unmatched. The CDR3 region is CASTPESGTQTYNEQFF. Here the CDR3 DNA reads TGTGCCAGCACCCCGGAAAGCGGGACCCAAACCTACAATGAGCAGTTCTTC.

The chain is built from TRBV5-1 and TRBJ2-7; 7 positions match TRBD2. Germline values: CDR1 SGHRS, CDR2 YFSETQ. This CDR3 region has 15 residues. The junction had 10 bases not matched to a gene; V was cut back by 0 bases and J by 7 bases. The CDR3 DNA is TGCGCCAGCAGCTTGGAGGGCGGGGGACTTTTGGAGCAGTACTTC. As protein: CASSLEGGGLLEQYF.

CDR3 residues: CASSQPLRQGARKDYEQYF. The CDR3, as DNA: TGCGCCAGCAGCCAACCCCTCCGACAGGGGGCACGGAAGGACTACGAGCAGTACTTC. The V call is TRBV5-1, the J call TRBJ2-7; 10 bases line up with TRBD1. With 4 bases clipped from V and 3 bases from J, the junction kept 19 bases outside the gene matches. Per the germline V gene, CDR1 is SGHRS and CDR2 is YFSETQ. The CDR3 sequence is 19 residues long.

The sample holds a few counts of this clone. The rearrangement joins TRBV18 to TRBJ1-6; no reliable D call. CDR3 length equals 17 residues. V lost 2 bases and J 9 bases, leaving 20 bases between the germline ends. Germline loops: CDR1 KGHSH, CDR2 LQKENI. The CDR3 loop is CASSPYIRTVSGSPLHF. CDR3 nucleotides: TGTGCCAGCTCACCATATATTCGTACGGTGTCAGGTTCACCCCTCCACTTT.

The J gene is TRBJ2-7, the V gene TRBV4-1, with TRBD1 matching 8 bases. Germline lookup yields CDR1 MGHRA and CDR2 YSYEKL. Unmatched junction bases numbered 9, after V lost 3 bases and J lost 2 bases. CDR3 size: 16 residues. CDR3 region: CASSQLSGTGPYEQYF. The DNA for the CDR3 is TGCGCCAGCAGCCAGCTCTCCGGGACAGGACCCTACGAGCAGTACTTC.

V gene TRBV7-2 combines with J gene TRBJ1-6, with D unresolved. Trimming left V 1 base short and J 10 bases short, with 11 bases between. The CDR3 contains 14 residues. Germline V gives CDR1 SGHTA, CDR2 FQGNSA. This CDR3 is CASSLGGLDSPLHF. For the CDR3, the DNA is TGTGCCAGCAGCTTAGGAGGGCTCGACTCACCCCTCCACTTT.

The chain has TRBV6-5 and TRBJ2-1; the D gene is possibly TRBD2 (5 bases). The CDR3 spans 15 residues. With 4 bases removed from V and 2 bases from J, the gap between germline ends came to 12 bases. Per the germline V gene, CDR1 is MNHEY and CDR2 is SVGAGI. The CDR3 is CASSFRSGTYNEQFF. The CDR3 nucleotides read TGTGCCAGCAGTTTTAGATCCGGGACCTACAATGAGCAGTTCTTC.

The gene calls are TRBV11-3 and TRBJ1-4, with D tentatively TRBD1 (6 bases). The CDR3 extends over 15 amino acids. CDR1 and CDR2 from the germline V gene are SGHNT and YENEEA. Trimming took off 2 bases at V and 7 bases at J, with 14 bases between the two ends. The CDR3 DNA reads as TGTGCCAGCAGCTTAACCGGGGGCGAGGGTGAAAAACTGTTTTTT. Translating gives CASSLTGGEGEKLFF. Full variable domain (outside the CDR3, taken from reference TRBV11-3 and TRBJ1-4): EAGVVQSPRYKIIEKKQPVAFWCNPISGHNTLYWYLQNLGQGPELLIRYENEEAVDDSQLPKDRFSAERLKGVDSTLKIQPAELGDSAVYLCASSLTGGEGEKLFFGSGTQLSVL.

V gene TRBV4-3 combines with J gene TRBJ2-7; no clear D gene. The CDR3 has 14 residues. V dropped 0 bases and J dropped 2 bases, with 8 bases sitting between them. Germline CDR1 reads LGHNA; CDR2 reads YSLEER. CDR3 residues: CASSQDDTAYEQYF. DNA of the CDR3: TGCGCCAGCAGCCAAGATGACACGGCCTACGAGCAGTACTTC.

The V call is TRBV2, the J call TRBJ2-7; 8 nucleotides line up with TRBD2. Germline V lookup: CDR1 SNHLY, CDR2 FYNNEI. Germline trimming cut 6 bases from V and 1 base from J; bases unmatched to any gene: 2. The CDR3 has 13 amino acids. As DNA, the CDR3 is TGTGCCAGCAGGTTAGCGGGGTCCTACGAGCAGTACTTC. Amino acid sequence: CASRLAGSYEQYF.

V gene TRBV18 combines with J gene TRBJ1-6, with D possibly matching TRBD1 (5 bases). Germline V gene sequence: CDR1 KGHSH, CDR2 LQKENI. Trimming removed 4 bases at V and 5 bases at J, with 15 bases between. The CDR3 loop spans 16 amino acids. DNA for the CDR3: TGTGCCAGCTCACTAGCCAGGGTGGAAAATAATTCACCCCTCCACTTT. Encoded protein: CASSLARVENNSPLHF.

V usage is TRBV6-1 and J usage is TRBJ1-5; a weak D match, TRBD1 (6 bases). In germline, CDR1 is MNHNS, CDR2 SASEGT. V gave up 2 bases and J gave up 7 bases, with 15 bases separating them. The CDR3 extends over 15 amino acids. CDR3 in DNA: TGTGCCAGCAGTGAACTTAGCGAGGGGGTCCAGCCCCAGCATTTT. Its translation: CASSELSEGVQPQHF.

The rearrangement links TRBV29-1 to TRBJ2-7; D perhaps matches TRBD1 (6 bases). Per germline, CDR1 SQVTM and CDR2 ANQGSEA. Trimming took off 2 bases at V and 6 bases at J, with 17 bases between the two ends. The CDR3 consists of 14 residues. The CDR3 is CSVEWQGSFGEQYF. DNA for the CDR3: TGCAGCGTTGAATGGCAGGGGAGCTTCGGCGAGCAGTACTTC.

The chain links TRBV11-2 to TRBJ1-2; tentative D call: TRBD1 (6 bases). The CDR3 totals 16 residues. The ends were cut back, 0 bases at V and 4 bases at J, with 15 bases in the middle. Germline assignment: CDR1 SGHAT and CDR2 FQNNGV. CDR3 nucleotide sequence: TGTGCCAGCAGCTTAGACAGGGGCCGGAGTTTCTATGGCTACACCTTC. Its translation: CASSLDRGRSFYGYTF.

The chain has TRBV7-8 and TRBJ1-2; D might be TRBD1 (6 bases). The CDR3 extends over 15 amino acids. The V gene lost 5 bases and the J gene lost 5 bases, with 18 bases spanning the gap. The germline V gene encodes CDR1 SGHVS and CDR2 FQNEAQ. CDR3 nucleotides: TGTGCCAGCAGCCTGCGGACAGCCGATCTTTATGGCTACACCTTC. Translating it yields CASSLRTADLYGYTF.

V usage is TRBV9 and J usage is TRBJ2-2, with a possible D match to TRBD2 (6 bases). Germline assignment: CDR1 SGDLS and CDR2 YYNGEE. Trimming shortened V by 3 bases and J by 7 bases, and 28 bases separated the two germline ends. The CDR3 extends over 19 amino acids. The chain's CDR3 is CASSERAPPGSGRNGELFF. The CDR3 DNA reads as TGTGCCAGCAGCGAGAGGGCCCCCCCGGGTAGCGGAAGGAACGGGGAGCTGTTTTTT.

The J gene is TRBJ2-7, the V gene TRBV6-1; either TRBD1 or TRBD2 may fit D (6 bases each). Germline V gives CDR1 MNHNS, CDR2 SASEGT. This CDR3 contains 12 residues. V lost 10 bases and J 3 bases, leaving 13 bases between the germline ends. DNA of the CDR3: TGTGCCAAGGGGGGCGGGGACTACGAGCAGTACTTC. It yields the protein CAKGGGDYEQYF.

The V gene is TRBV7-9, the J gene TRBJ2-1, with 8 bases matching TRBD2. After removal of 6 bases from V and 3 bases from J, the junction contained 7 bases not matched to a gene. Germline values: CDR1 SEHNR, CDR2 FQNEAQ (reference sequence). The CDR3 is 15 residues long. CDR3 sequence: CASSSLADNYNEQFF. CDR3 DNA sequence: TGTGCCAGCAGTTCACTAGCGGACAACTACAATGAGCAGTTCTTC.